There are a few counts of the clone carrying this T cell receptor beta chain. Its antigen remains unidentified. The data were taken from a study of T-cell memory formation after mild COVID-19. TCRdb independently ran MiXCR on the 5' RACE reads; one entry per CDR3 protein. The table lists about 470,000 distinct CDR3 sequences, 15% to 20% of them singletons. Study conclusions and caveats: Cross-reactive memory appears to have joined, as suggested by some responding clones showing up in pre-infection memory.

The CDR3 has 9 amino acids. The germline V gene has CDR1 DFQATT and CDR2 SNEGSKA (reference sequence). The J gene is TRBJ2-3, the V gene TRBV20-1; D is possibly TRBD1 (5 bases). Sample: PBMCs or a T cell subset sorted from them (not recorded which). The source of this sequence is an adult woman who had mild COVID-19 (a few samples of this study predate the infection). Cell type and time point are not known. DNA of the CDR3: TGCAACCCGCAGGGTACGCAGTATTTT. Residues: CNPQGTQYF.